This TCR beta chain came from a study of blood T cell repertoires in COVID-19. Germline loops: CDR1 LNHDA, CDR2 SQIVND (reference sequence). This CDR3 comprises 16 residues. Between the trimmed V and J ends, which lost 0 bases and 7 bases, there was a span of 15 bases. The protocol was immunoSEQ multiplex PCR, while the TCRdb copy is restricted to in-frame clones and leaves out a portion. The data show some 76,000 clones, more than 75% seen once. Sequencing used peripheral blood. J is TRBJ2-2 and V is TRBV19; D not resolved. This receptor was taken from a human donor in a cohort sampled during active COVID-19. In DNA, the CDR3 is TGTGCCAGTAGTATAGACATTTCAATCCCCAGCGGGGAGCTGTTTTTT. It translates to CASSIDISIPSGELFF. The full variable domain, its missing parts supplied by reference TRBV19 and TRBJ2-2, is DGGITQSPKYLFRKEGQNVTLSCEQNLNHDAMYWYRQDPGQGLRLIYYSQIVNDFQKGDIAEGYSVSREKKESFPLTVTSAQKNPTAFYLCASSIDISIPSGELFFGEGSRLTVL.